The 19 T cell receptor beta chains presented below share a single source sample, sequenced in a study of CD8 T cells in ankylosing spondylitis (dated 2017 in TCRdb). Overall study outcomes, separate from this receptor: Blood from ankylosing spondylitis patients appeared to be characterized by a TCR beta motif composed of about eight highly homologous amino acid variants.

For these receptors, no antigen is known. Libraries were made using 5' RACE. The data were produced on an Illumina HiSeq 2500. The public reads were reprocessed in TCRdb via fastp at Q25 and MiXCR, keeping in-frame beta chains. Duplicate CDR3 protein sequences are folded into a single record with the most common DNA and genes. This sample gives fewer than 650,000 distinct CDR3 sequences in total; roughly an eighth of them show up just once. Together, the top ten hold 6.8% of the sample. The sequenced sample consisted of blood, either unsorted or a sorted T cell fraction (not recorded which). The receptor set was obtained from a male donor with ankylosing spondylitis.

This clonotype has a handful of counts. The chain links TRBV12-3 or TRBV12-4 to TRBJ2-1; D might be TRBD2 (6 bases). CDR3 length: 14 residues. V was shortened by 5 bases and J by 7 bases, with 15 bases between the two germline ends. The CDR3 protein is CASSPDTAGNEQFF. The CDR3 bases are TGTGCCAGCAGTCCGGACACTGCGGGGAATGAGCAGTTCTTC.

The chain combines TRBV9 with TRBJ2-3; the match to TRBD2 covers 14 bases. This CDR3 has 16 amino acids. V lost 3 bases and J lost 10; bases outside the gene matches: 10. Germline values: CDR1 SGDLS, CDR2 YYNGEE. The CDR3 DNA reads as TGTGCCAGCAGCGAGGGACTAGCGGGAGTATCTGCGCCGCAGTATTTT. Encoded protein: CASSEGLAGVSAPQYF.

This clonotype was seen a few times. The V gene is TRBV7-9, the J gene TRBJ2-5; D is uncertain. This CDR3 has 14 residues. Trimming took off 5 bases at V and 2 bases at J, with 12 bases between the two ends. CDR1 and CDR2 from the germline V gene are SEHNR and FQNEAQ (reference sequence). The CDR3, as DNA: TGTGCCAGCAGCCTCCCCGCGACGCAAGAGACCCAGTACTTC. Encoded protein: CASSLPATQETQYF.

This clonotype was counted at least ten times. The chain employs TRBV6-5 and TRBJ2-2; maybe TRBD1 (6 bases). The CDR3 is made up of 15 amino acids. CDR1 is MNHEY, CDR2 SVGAGI, per germline. Trimming took off 2 bases at V and 4 bases at J, with 11 bases between the two ends. The CDR3 loop reads CASSYGQGITGELFF. DNA of the CDR3: TGTGCCAGCAGTTACGGCCAGGGGATCACCGGGGAGCTGTTTTTT.

The chain combines TRBV7-2 with TRBJ1-5; 9 nucleotides match TRBD1. The V and J ends lost 4 bases and 6 bases, in that order; junction bases with no gene match: 7. The CDR3 extends over 15 amino acids. Germline CDR1 reads SGHTA; CDR2 reads FQGNSA. The chain's CDR3 is CASSSRDRVLQPQHF. The CDR3 coding sequence is TGTGCCAGCAGCTCCCGGGACAGGGTTCTTCAGCCCCAGCATTTT. The whole variable domain, filled in from reference TRBV7-2 and TRBJ1-5, reads GAGVSQSPSNKVTEKGKDVELRCDPISGHTALYWYRQSLGQGLEFLIYFQGNSAPDKSGLPSDRFSAERTGGSVSTLTIQRTQQEDSAVYLCASSSRDRVLQPQHFGDGTRLSIL.

The chain couples TRBV24-1 to TRBJ1-2, with a possible D match to TRBD1 (6 bases). The CDR3 runs 14 residues. Trimming removed 7 bases at V and 4 bases at J, with 15 bases between. Germline V gives CDR1 KGHDR, CDR2 SFDVKD. Here the CDR3 reads CATSKDSQIYGYTF. The CDR3 DNA follows: TGTGCCACCAGCAAGGACAGCCAGATCTATGGCTACACCTTC.

The V and J genes are TRBV7-2 and TRBJ2-3, with 12 bases aligning to TRBD2. V shed 1 base and J 6 bases; nucleotides not matched to a gene: 5. The CDR3 loop spans 16 amino acids. Germline values: CDR1 SGHTA, CDR2 FQGNSA. CDR3 protein: CASSLGLAGAWDTQYF. The CDR3, as DNA: TGTGCCAGCAGCTTAGGACTAGCGGGAGCCTGGGATACGCAGTATTTT.

The chain couples TRBV6-5 to TRBJ2-7; the match to TRBD2 covers 8 bases. V dropped 7 bases and J dropped 9; count of bases not matched to a gene: 5. The CDR3 has 11 amino acids. In germline, CDR1 is MNHEY, CDR2 SVGAGI. CDR3 sequence (DNA): TGTGCCAGCACCGGGGGGGACGGGCAGTACGTC. This encodes CASTGGDGQYV.

The DNA of the CDR3 is TGTGCCAGCAGCTTACGGGGTCCCACAAATGAGCAGTTCTTC. This gives the protein CASSLRGPTNEQFF. V usage is TRBV11-1 and J usage is TRBJ2-1; possibly TRBD2 for D (5 bases). V was shortened by 2 bases and J by 7 bases, with 12 bases between the two germline ends. CDR1 is SGHAT and CDR2 is FQDESV in the germline V gene (reference sequence). The CDR3 loop spans 14 amino acids.

This clonotype was seen a few times. V gene TRBV5-1 combines with J gene TRBJ1-1; D gene ambiguous. This CDR3 spans 12 amino acids. Germline CDR1 is SGHRS and CDR2 is YFSETQ. Between the trimmed V and J ends, which lost 5 bases and 0 bases, there was a span of 5 bases. The CDR3 DNA sequence: TGCGCCAGCAGACAGATGAACACTGAAGCTTTCTTT. Translating gives CASRQMNTEAFF. Variable domain in full (rest from reference TRBV5-1 and TRBJ1-1): KAGVTQTPRYLIKTRGQQVTLSCSPISGHRSVSWYQQTPGQGLQFLFEYFSETQRNKGNFPGRFSGRQFSNSRSEMNVSTLELGDSALYLCASRQMNTEAFFGQGTRLTVV.

This clonotype was seen at least ten times. The V and J genes are TRBV6-1 and TRBJ2-7; D not certain. V lost 7 bases and J lost 0, with 13 bases in between. The germline gives CDR1 MNHNS, CDR2 SASEGT. This CDR3 contains 14 residues. The CDR3 nucleotides read TGTGCCAGCACCTCAACGGATAGCTCCTACGAGCAGTACGTC. Translation: CASTSTDSSYEQYV.

This clonotype came up a few times. J is TRBJ2-7 and V is TRBV24-1; weak D call: TRBD2 (5 bases). CDR1 and CDR2 (germline): KGHDR, SFDVKD. The CDR3 covers 14 residues. V shed 12 bases and J shed 1 base, with 18 bases lying between them. CDR3 in amino acids: CAHQRREESYEQYV. DNA for the CDR3: TGTGCCCACCAGCGACGGGAAGAGTCCTACGAGCAGTACGTC.

In its sample, this clonotype was seen a few times. This chain connects TRBV11-2 to TRBJ1-2; unclear D gene. V lost 6 bases and J 4 bases, leaving 18 bases between the germline ends. This CDR3 spans 15 amino acids. Germline V gene lookup returns CDR1 SGHAT and CDR2 FQNNGV. The CDR3 region is CASSQISDFGYGYTF. As DNA, the CDR3 is TGTGCCAGCAGTCAGATCAGCGATTTTGGCTATGGCTACACCTTC.

This sequence joins TRBV5-1 and TRBJ2-3, with TRBD2 matching 10 bases. The CDR3 covers 14 residues. Trimming at V came to 1 base and at J to 6 bases, leaving 2 bases not matched to a gene. Germline CDR1 reads SGHRS; CDR2 reads YFSETQ. CDR3 in DNA: TGCGCCAGCAGCTTGCTAGCGGGAGATGATACGCAGTATTTT. Its translation: CASSLLAGDDTQYF.

This clonotype came up a few times. This chain connects TRBV20-1 to TRBJ2-3; a weak D match, TRBD2 (5 bases). This CDR3 contains 15 residues. Germline V lookup: CDR1 DFQATT, CDR2 SNEGSKA (reference sequence). Trimming took 6 bases from V and 3 from J, leaving 19 bases between them. CDR3 in DNA: TGCAGTGCACCCCCGGGCGGAGGTGGGACAGATACGCAGTATTTT. It is translated as CSAPPGGGGTDTQYF.

This clonotype has just one count. The genes are TRBV2 and TRBJ2-7; no clear D gene. CDR1 and CDR2 (germline): SNHLY, FYNNEI. This CDR3 spans 12 amino acids. V was pared by 2 bases and J by 4 bases, with 6 bases between. The CDR3 DNA sequence: TGTGCCAGCAGTGAATCGGGTTACGAGCAGTACGTC. Translation: CASSESGYEQYV.

This clonotype was seen a handful of times. This chain links TRBV27 with TRBJ2-3; TRBD2 matches at 7 bases. Germline CDR1 is MNHEY and CDR2 is SMNVEV (reference sequence). V lost 3 bases, J lost 1 base, and 4 bases stayed unmatched. This CDR3 is 15 amino acids long. As DNA, the CDR3 is TGTGCCAGCAGTTTGGGGGGGATGGGCACAGATACGCAGTATTTT. It codes for CASSLGGMGTDTQYF.

This clonotype was detected a few times. The gene calls are TRBV20-1 and TRBJ2-5; the D gene is possibly TRBD2 (6 bases). Between the trimmed V and J ends, which lost 2 bases and 5 bases, there was a span of 12 bases. The CDR3 runs to 13 residues. Germline lookup yields CDR1 DFQATT and CDR2 SNEGSKA (reference sequence). The CDR3 DNA sequence: TGCAGTGCTAGAAAGCCGGGGGAGGAGACCCAGTACTTC. Translated: CSARKPGEETQYF.

This clonotype was counted many times. This chain joins TRBV11-3 and TRBJ2-1; tentative D call: TRBD2 (6 bases). Germline assignment: CDR1 SGHNT and CDR2 YENEEA. V was trimmed by 11 bases and J by 1 base, leaving 24 bases between them. The CDR3 has 17 amino acids. This chain's CDR3 is CASSGRGSSRSYNEQFF. CDR3 nucleotides: TGTGCCTCCTCGGGTCGGGGGTCGTCCCGGTCCTACAATGAGCAGTTCTTC.